This T cell receptor beta chain was observed in a study of blood T cells in healthy people across ages. CDR1 and CDR2 (germline): SEHNR, FQNEAQ (reference sequence). This CDR3 has 15 amino acids. The V gene end was trimmed by 2 bases and the J gene end by 5 bases; junction bases not matched to a gene: 2. This clonotype was recorded once. The second PCR ran 7 to 11 cycles with a sample-barcoded 5' primer and J-beta primers. TCRdb used MiXCR to reprocess the 5' RACE reads, holding one entry per CDR3 protein. The sample comprises over a million distinct CDR3 sequences, around 43% of which are singletons, and approximately 19% rests with the top ten.

This chain connects TRBV7-9 to TRBJ2-1; 11 bases map to TRBD1. The source is a woman aged 55 to 70 in good health. Sequencing was carried out using blood. The DNA of the CDR3 is TGTGCCAGCAGCTTACGGGGACAGGGGGACAATGAGCAGTTCTTC. This translates into CASSLRGQGDNEQFF.